Each of the 27 T cell receptor beta chains below was sequenced from the same sample in a study of PD-1 blockade in classical Hodgkin lymphoma. Libraries were prepared by immunoSEQ multiplex PCR; TCRdb keeps only in-frame clonotypes and omits some of them. The data contain more than 15,000 clones, around 80% of them singletons. Sample time point: cycle 4 day 1 (C4D1), after more than five weeks of nivolumab. No patient escaped relapse after autologous stem cell transplantation, and brentuximab vedotin exposure varied. Magnetic negative selection was used to purify CD4+ T cells from PBMCs that had been thawed. The sample in question was CD4+ T cells from blood, obtained before the fourth cycle of nivolumab. These receptors originate from a human donor with classical Hodgkin lymphoma.

The sample holds a few counts of this clone. This rearrangement joins TRBV2 to TRBJ2-7; TRBD1 matches 7 bases. This CDR3 has 14 amino acids. In germline, CDR1 is SNHLY, CDR2 FYNNEI. With V trimmed by 3 bases and J by 2 bases, 4 bases remained unmatched. CDR3 sequence reads: CASSDRDRAYEQYF. The CDR3 DNA reads as TGTGCCAGCAGTGACCGGGACAGAGCCTACGAGCAGTACTTC.

This sequence joins TRBV5-1 and TRBJ2-7; weak D call: TRBD2 (5 bases). This CDR3 spans 14 amino acids. From germline, CDR1 is SGHRS and CDR2 YFSETQ. The V end was cut by 1 base, the J end by 3 bases, with 11 bases between. CDR3 residues: CASSLLPGYYEQYF. In DNA, the CDR3 is TGCGCCAGCAGCTTGCTACCGGGATACTACGAGCAGTACTTC.

The chain carries TRBV19 and TRBJ1-3; D not certain. Trimming pared 4 bases from V and 2 bases from J, leaving 6 bases between. The CDR3 is 13 amino acids. CDR1 and CDR2 from the germline V gene are LNHDA and SQIVND (reference sequence). This CDR3 reads CASSKSPGNTIYF. CDR3 DNA: TGTGCCAGTAGTAAGTCCCCTGGAAACACCATATATTTT.

This chain connects TRBV10-3 to TRBJ2-7; the D gene is possibly TRBD1 (6 bases). CDR3 length: 13 amino acids. Deletions cut 5 bases from V and 6 bases from J, with 14 bases between. Looked up from germline, CDR1 is ENHRY and CDR2 is SYGVKD. CDR3: CAISLLQGSEQYF. In DNA form, the CDR3 reads TGTGCCATCAGTCTATTACAGGGATCCGAGCAGTACTTC.

This chain connects TRBV27 to TRBJ2-5; no firm D call. The CDR3 has 15 amino acids. The V and J ends lost 5 bases and 7 bases respectively, with 20 bases between them. Germline-derived CDR1 and CDR2 are MNHEY and SMNVEV (reference sequence). CDR3 sequence (DNA): TGTGCCAGCAGTAGCCAAACTTACGAAGCCGGGACCCAGTACTTC. Translating gives CASSSQTYEAGTQYF.

The chain has TRBV5-1 and TRBJ2-1, with 11 nucleotides matching TRBD1. The CDR3 totals 15 residues. The germline gives CDR1 SGHRS, CDR2 YFSETQ. Trimming cost V 0 bases and J 9 bases; bases outside gene matches: 5. The CDR3 loop is CASSLDGTGGREQFF. CDR3 DNA: TGCGCCAGCAGCTTGGATGGGACAGGGGGTCGTGAGCAGTTCTTC.

The V call is TRBV5-4, the J call TRBJ2-3; 9 bases are a match to TRBD2. With 4 bases clipped from V and 0 bases from J, the junction kept 3 bases outside the gene matches. CDR1 is SGHNT, CDR2 YYREEE, per germline (reference sequence). CDR3 length: 15 residues. The CDR3 region has the DNA TGTGCCAGCAGCGAGGGACTAGCTAGCACAGATACGCAGTATTTT. Protein product: CASSEGLASTDTQYF.

The table lists this clone with a count of one. The rearrangement links TRBV5-4 to TRBJ2-7; D possibly corresponds to TRBD2 (7 bases). CDR1 and CDR2 (germline): SGHNT, YYREEE (reference sequence). V lost 0 bases and J 7 bases, leaving 14 bases between the germline ends. The CDR3 spans 14 residues. The CDR3 reads CASSLEGGLREQYF. In nucleotides, the CDR3 is TGTGCCAGCAGCTTGGAGGGGGGACTAAGGGAGCAGTACTTC.

CDR3 in amino acids: CATSRDVSAKNEQYF. CDR3 sequence (DNA): TGTGCCACCAGCAGAGATGTTAGCGCTAAAAACGAGCAGTACTTC. The rearrangement uses TRBV15 and TRBJ2-7; D is perhaps TRBD2 (5 bases). Trimming stripped 0 bases from V and 5 bases from J, with 14 bases between. This CDR3 contains 15 residues. Germline loops: CDR1 LNHNV, CDR2 YYDKDF (reference sequence).

The chain links TRBV7-9 to TRBJ2-2; D is ambiguous. V was clipped by 3 bases and J by 1 base, with 6 bases between them. Germline loops: CDR1 SEHNR, CDR2 FQNEAQ (reference sequence). The CDR3 loop spans 14 amino acids. The CDR3 region has the DNA TGTGCCAGCAGCTTTGAGAGGAACACCGGGGAGCTGTTTTTT. It specifies CASSFERNTGELFF.

This clone was seen just once. The gene calls are TRBV2 and TRBJ1-5; 7 bases align to TRBD1. Germline CDR1 SNHLY, CDR2 FYNNEI. CDR3 length equals 15 residues. Trimming took 6 bases from V and 1 from J; bases not matched to a gene: 6. CDR3 amino acids: CASRADRDSNQPQHF. DNA of the CDR3: TGTGCCAGCAGAGCTGACAGGGACAGCAATCAGCCCCAGCATTTT.

Comments on this clone: Other DNA sequences in the sample encode the same CDR3. The chain has TRBV11-2 and TRBJ1-1; D remains ambiguous. Trimming removed 4 bases from V and 1 base from J, with 7 bases in between. The CDR3 is made up of 13 amino acids. Looked up from germline, CDR1 is SGHAT and CDR2 is FQNNGV. The CDR3 DNA reads TGTGCCAGCAGCTCGGACGGGAACACTGAAGCTTTCTTT. Encoded protein: CASSSDGNTEAFF. Full variable domain (rest looked up from reference TRBV11-2 and TRBJ1-1): EAGVAQSPRYKIIEKRQSVAFWCNPISGHATLYWYQQILGQGPKLLIQFQNNGVVDDSQLPKDRFSAERLKGVDSTLKIQPAKLEDSAVYLCASSSDGNTEAFFGQGTRLTVV.

The gene calls are TRBV29-1 and TRBJ2-1, with D possibly TRBD1 on 6 matching bases. Trimming left V 6 bases short and J 10 bases short, with 13 bases between. Germline V gene data show CDR1 as SQVTM and CDR2 as ANQGSEA. This CDR3 has 11 amino acids. CDR3 amino acids: CSVKGGWEQFF. The CDR3 bases are TGCAGCGTCAAAGGGGGTTGGGAGCAGTTCTTC.

The CDR3 sequence is CASSPKTGTGLGELFF. Here the CDR3 DNA reads TGTGCCAGCAGCCCTAAAACCGGGACAGGGCTCGGGGAGCTGTTTTTT. The chain is built from TRBV9 and TRBJ2-2, with 9 bases fitting TRBD1. Germline V gene lookup returns CDR1 SGDLS and CDR2 YYNGEE. The CDR3 is made up of 16 amino acids. V lost 4 bases, J lost 7 bases, and 11 bases stayed unmatched.

This clone was counted between two and nine times. The gene calls are TRBV19 and TRBJ1-1; a weak D match, TRBD1 (6 bases). Trimming shortened V by 6 bases and J by 1 base, and 12 bases separated the two germline ends. The CDR3 contains 14 residues. Germline lookup yields CDR1 LNHDA and CDR2 SQIVND (reference sequence). The DNA of the CDR3 is TGTGCCAGTAGCCCCGTGGGGGCGAACACTGAAGCTTTCTTT. It encodes CASSPVGANTEAFF.

V is TRBV6-1 and J is TRBJ2-2; unclear D gene. Germline-derived CDR1 and CDR2 are MNHNS and SASEGT. The V gene lost 7 bases and the J gene lost 0 bases, with 6 bases spanning the gap. There are 13 residues in the CDR3. CDR3 nucleotide sequence: TGTGCCAGCAAGGTTTCGAACACCGGGGAGCTGTTTTTT. Translated: CASKVSNTGELFF.

The rearrangement links TRBV7-2 to TRBJ1-2; no clear D. CDR3 length: 12 residues. The V end was cut by 5 bases, the J end by 4 bases, with 8 bases between. Germline V lookup: CDR1 SGHTA, CDR2 FQGNSA. The CDR3 spells CASSAQRYGYTF. DNA for the CDR3: TGTGCCAGCAGCGCCCAGCGCTATGGCTACACCTTC.

This rearrangement joins TRBV30 to TRBJ1-2; 9 bases fit TRBD1. CDR1 and CDR2 (germline): GTSNPN, SVGIG (reference sequence). The junction had 3 bases not matched to a gene; V was cut back by 3 bases and J by 4 bases. CDR3 size: 13 residues. The CDR3, as DNA: TGTGCCTGGAGGCGGGACAGGGCCTATGGCTACACCTTC. It specifies CAWRRDRAYGYTF.

The chain couples TRBV18 to TRBJ2-3; 7 bases are shared with TRBD1. With V trimmed by 6 bases and J by 4 bases, 7 bases remained unmatched. Germline values: CDR1 KGHSH, CDR2 LQKENI. This CDR3 is built from 14 residues. CDR3 coding DNA: TGTGCCAGCTCCCAACAGGGGAGCGCAGATACGCAGTATTTT. The encoded protein is CASSQQGSADTQYF.

This chain links TRBV5-1 with TRBJ1-4; D might be TRBD1 (6 bases). Trimming removed 0 bases at V and 5 bases at J, with 11 bases between. Germline-derived CDR1 and CDR2 are SGHRS and YFSETQ. CDR3 length: 15 residues. CDR3: CASSLVGGQNEKLFF. CDR3 sequence (DNA): TGCGCCAGCAGCTTGGTCGGGGGGCAAAATGAAAAACTGTTTTTT.

This chain links TRBV6-6 with TRBJ2-3; D possibly corresponds to TRBD1 (6 bases). V shed 6 bases and J shed 3 bases, with 13 bases lying between them. The CDR3 is 14 amino acids. Per germline, CDR1 MNHNY and CDR2 SVGAGI (reference sequence). This CDR3 reads CASSIRGSTDTQYF. The DNA for the CDR3 is TGTGCCAGCAGCATTAGGGGGAGTACAGATACGCAGTATTTT.

This clone was seen a few times. The J gene is TRBJ1-1, the V gene TRBV9; D remains ambiguous. CDR1 SGDLS and CDR2 YYNGEE come from the germline V gene. The CDR3 runs to 14 residues. V was clipped by 0 bases and J by 8 bases, with 14 bases between them. The CDR3 spells CASSVAPTEDEAFF. The CDR3 DNA follows: TGTGCCAGCAGCGTAGCCCCGACGGAGGACGAAGCTTTCTTT.

The chain has TRBV18 and TRBJ2-7, with 7 bases lining up with TRBD2. Trimming removed 2 bases from V and 2 bases from J; junction bases left unmatched: 6. Germline loops: CDR1 KGHSH, CDR2 LQKENI. The CDR3 loop spans 15 amino acids. The CDR3 nucleotides are TGTGCCAGCTCACCAGCAGCGGGGCTCCCCTACGAGCAGTACTTC. It codes for CASSPAAGLPYEQYF.

This sequence joins TRBV18 and TRBJ1-4, with 7 bases matching TRBD1. The V gene end was trimmed by 2 bases and the J gene end by 6 bases; junction bases not matched to a gene: 3. The germline V gene has CDR1 KGHSH and CDR2 LQKENI. The CDR3 sequence is 14 residues long. The CDR3 DNA is TGTGCCAGCTCACCAAGGGGGCAGGATGAAAAACTGTTTTTT. It yields the protein CASSPRGQDEKLFF.

V gene TRBV7-9 combines with J gene TRBJ1-2; 11 bases are a match to TRBD1. The V and J ends lost 5 bases and 4 bases, in that order; junction bases with no gene match: 3. This CDR3 comprises 14 residues. In germline, CDR1 is SEHNR, CDR2 FQNEAQ (reference sequence). The CDR3 reads CASSRGQGVYGYTF. For the CDR3, the DNA is TGTGCCAGCAGCCGGGGACAGGGGGTCTATGGCTACACCTTC.

V and J are TRBV10-2 and TRBJ1-2, with D hard to call. The CDR3 length is 15 residues. Germline CDR1 and CDR2: WSHSY and SAAADI. The V end was cut by 4 bases, the J end by 0 bases, with 12 bases between. The CDR3 bases are TGCGCCAGCAGTGTTGAGGGAAGGGCTAACTATGGCTACACCTTC. Protein product: CASSVEGRANYGYTF.

The rearrangement uses TRBV10-3 and TRBJ2-1, with 9 bases aligning to TRBD2. Per the germline V gene, CDR1 is ENHRY and CDR2 is SYGVKD. The V gene end was trimmed by 7 bases and the J gene end by 0 bases; junction bases not matched to a gene: 4. The CDR3 length is 15 residues. The CDR3 DNA reads TGTGCCATCACTCATAGCGGGAGCTCCTACAATGAGCAGTTCTTC. This codes for CAITHSGSSYNEQFF.